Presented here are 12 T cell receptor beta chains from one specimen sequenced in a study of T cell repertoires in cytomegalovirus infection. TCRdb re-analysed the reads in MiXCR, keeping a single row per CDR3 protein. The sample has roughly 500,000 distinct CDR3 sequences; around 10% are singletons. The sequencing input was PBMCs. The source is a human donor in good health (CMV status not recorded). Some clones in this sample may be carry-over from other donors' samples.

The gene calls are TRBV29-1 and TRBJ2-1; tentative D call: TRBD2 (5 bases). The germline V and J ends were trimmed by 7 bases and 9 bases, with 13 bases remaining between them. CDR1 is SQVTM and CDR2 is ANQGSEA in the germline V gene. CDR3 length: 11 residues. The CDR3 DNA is TGCAGCGCGAGGAGTCGGGGTGAGCAGTTCTTC. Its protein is CSARSRGEQFF.

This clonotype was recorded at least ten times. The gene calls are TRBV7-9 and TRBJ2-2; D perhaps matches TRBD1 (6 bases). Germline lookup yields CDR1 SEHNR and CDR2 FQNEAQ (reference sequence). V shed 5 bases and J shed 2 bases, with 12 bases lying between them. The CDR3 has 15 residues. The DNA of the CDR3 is TGTGCCAGCAGCATGGACAGACTTAACACCGGGGAGCTGTTTTTT. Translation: CASSMDRLNTGELFF.

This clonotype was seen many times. The CDR3 sequence: CASSSGQGIEQYF. CDR3 bases: TGTGCCAGCAGTTCGGGACAGGGGATCGAGCAGTACTTC. V gene TRBV6-1 combines with J gene TRBJ2-7, with 10 bases that match TRBD1. Germline loops: CDR1 MNHNS, CDR2 SASEGT. The CDR3 loop spans 13 amino acids. With 5 bases clipped from V and 6 bases from J, the junction kept 4 bases outside the gene matches.

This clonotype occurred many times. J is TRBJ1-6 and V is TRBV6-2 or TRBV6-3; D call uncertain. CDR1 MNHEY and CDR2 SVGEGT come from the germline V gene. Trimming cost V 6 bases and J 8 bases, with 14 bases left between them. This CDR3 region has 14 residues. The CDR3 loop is CASSKEGNYSPLHF. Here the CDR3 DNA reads TGTGCCAGCAGCAAGGAGGGTAACTATTCACCCCTCCACTTT.

The DNA of the CDR3 is TGTGCCAGCCGGGTAGGGCAGGCGACCTCTTACTTC. It yields the protein CASRVGQATSYF. The V gene is TRBV28, the J gene TRBJ2-7; D is uncertain. V lost 8 bases and J 13 bases, leaving 21 bases between the germline ends. This CDR3 spans 12 amino acids. Germline CDR1 MDHEN, CDR2 SYDVKM. Full variable domain (missing parts from reference TRBV28 and TRBJ2-7): DVKVTQSSRYLVKRTGEKVFLECVQDMDHENMFWYRQDPGLGLRLIYFSYDVKMKEKGDIPEGYSVSREKKERFSLILESASTNQTSMYLCASRVGQATSYFGPGTRLTVT.

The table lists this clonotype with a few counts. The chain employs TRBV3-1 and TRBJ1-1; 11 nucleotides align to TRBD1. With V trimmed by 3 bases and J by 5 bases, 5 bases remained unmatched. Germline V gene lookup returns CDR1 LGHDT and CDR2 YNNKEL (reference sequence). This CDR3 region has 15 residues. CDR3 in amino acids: CASSHGGQGATEAFF. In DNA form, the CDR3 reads TGTGCCAGCAGCCACGGAGGACAGGGGGCGACTGAAGCTTTCTTT.

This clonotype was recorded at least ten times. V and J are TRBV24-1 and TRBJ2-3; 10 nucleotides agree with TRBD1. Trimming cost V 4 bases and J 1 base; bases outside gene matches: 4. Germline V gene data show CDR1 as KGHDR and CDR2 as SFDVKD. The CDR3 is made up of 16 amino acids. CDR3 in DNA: TGTGCCACCAGTGAAACGACAGGGGGCCGCACAGATACGCAGTATTTT. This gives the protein CATSETTGGRTDTQYF.

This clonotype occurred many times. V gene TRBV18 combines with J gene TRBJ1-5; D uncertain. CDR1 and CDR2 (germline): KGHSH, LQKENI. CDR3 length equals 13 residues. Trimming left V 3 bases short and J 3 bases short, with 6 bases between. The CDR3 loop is CASSPSVNQPQHF. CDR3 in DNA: TGTGCCAGCTCACCCTCGGTCAATCAGCCCCAGCATTTT. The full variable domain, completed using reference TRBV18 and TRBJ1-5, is NAGVMQNPRHLVRRRGQEARLRCSPMKGHSHVYWYRQLPEEGLKFMVYLQKENIIDESGMPKERFSAEFPKEGPSILRIQQVVRGDSAAYFCASSPSVNQPQHFGDGTRLSIL.

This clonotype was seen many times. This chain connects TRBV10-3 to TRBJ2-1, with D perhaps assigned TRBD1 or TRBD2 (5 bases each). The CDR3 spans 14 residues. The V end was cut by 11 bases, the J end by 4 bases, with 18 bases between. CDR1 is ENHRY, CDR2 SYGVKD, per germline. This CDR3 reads CAARGGEGYNEQFF. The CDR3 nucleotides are TGTGCCGCCCGAGGCGGTGAGGGGTACAATGAGCAGTTCTTC.

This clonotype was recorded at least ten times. The CDR3 coding sequence is TGTGCCAGCAGTTTAGGGGAGTGGAACGAGCAGTACTTC. This translates into CASSLGEWNEQYF. The chain carries TRBV12-3 or TRBV12-4 and TRBJ2-7; possible D gene TRBD2, 5 bases. Trimming left V 1 base short and J 5 bases short, with 9 bases between. The CDR3 runs 13 residues.

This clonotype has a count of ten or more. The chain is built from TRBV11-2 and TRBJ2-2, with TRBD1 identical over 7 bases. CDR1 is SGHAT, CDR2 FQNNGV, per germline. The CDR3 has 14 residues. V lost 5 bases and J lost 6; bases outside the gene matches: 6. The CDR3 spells CASSRLTGSGELFF. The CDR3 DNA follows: TGTGCCAGCAGCAGACTGACAGGGTCCGGGGAGCTGTTTTTT. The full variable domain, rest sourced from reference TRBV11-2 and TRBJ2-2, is EAGVAQSPRYKIIEKRQSVAFWCNPISGHATLYWYQQILGQGPKLLIQFQNNGVVDDSQLPKDRFSAERLKGVDSTLKIQPAKLEDSAVYLCASSRLTGSGELFFGEGSRLTVL.

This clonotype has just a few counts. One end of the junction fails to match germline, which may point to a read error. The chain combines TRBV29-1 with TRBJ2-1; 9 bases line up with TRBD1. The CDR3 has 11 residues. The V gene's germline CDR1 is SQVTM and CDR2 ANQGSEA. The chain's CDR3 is CSVRDRVESVF. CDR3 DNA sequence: TGCAGCGTCCGGGACAGGGTCGAGTCTGTCTTC.